Shown below are 27 T cell receptor beta chains from a single sample sequenced in a study of shared clonotypes between healthy human individuals. Measured with immunoSEQ multiplex PCR; TCRdb has only the in-frame clones, and not every one. Among about 2.1 million clones, 85% to 95% were seen once, and the ten largest hold around 1.7%. Terminally differentiated effector memory CD45RA+ cells were excluded by CCR7 positive selection of CD45RO-negative cells. Sample: naive CD8+ T cells from PBMCs. The receptors originated from a young man in good health. Some clones in this sample may be carry-over from other donors' samples.

This chain uses TRBV7-9 with TRBJ2-1, with TRBD2 as a possible D gene (6 bases). The CDR3 has 15 amino acids. Germline CDR1 and CDR2: SEHNR and FQNEAQ (reference sequence). Trimming shortened V by 4 bases and J by 1 base, and 11 bases separated the two germline ends. The CDR3 reads CASSSRDASYNEQFF. As DNA, the CDR3 is TGTGCCAGCAGCTCGCGGGACGCGTCCTACAATGAGCAGTTCTTC.

This clone was observed a handful of times. The DNA of the CDR3 is TGTGCCACGACCTTACGGGTGGACACTGAAGCTTTCTTT. Translation gives CATTLRVDTEAFF. V gene TRBV10-3 combines with J gene TRBJ1-1; D unclear. The germline gives CDR1 ENHRY, CDR2 SYGVKD. Trimming took 10 bases from V and 3 from J, leaving 15 bases between them. This CDR3 region has 13 residues.

The chain combines TRBV5-1 with TRBJ2-7, with 8 bases aligning to TRBD2. There are 15 residues in the CDR3. Germline CDR1 and CDR2: SGHRS and YFSETQ. V lost 0 bases to trimming and J lost 2 bases; unmatched junction nucleotides: 4. The CDR3 bases are TGCGCCAGCAGCTTGGTTTTGCGGGGGGCCTACGAGCAGTACTTC. Protein sequence: CASSLVLRGAYEQYF.

A note on this clone: At the DNA level, this CDR3 is encoded by other sequences in the same sample as well. This sequence joins TRBV5-1 and TRBJ1-1, with a possible D match to TRBD1 (6 bases). Trimming removed 2 bases from V and 4 bases from J, with 9 bases in between. This CDR3 contains 13 residues. In germline, CDR1 is SGHRS, CDR2 YFSETQ. The CDR3 DNA follows: TGCGCCAGCAGCTTAGGGGGGCGCACTGAAGCTTTCTTT. Residues: CASSLGGRTEAFF.

The genes are TRBV5-8 and TRBJ2-7; possibly TRBD1 or TRBD2 for D (6 bases each). Per the germline V gene, CDR1 is SGHTS and CDR2 is YDEGEE. The CDR3 is 14 residues long. The germline V and J ends were trimmed by 1 base and 6 bases, with 14 bases remaining between them. The CDR3 DNA reads as TGTGCCAGCAGCTTGCGAATAGGGGGGAGCGAGCAGTACTTC. As protein: CASSLRIGGSEQYF. Looking up the rest from reference TRBV5-8 and TRBJ2-7 gives the full variable domain: EAGVTQSPTHLIKTRGQQATLRCSPISGHTSVYWYQQALGLGLQFLLWYDEGEERNRGNFPPRFSGRQFPNYSSELNVNALELEDSALYLCASSLRIGGSEQYFGPGTRLTVT.

The chain has TRBV6-1 and TRBJ1-2; 7 bases match TRBD1. Germline trimming cut 7 bases from V and 6 bases from J; bases unmatched to any gene: 8. The CDR3 covers 13 residues. Germline CDR1 and CDR2: MNHNS and SASEGT. The chain's CDR3 is CASMVRGSNGYTF. Written as DNA, the CDR3 is TGTGCCAGCATGGTCAGGGGGAGTAATGGCTACACCTTC.

The chain links TRBV4-1 to TRBJ2-7; tentative D call: TRBD2 (5 bases). Per the germline V gene, CDR1 is MGHRA and CDR2 is YSYEKL. Trimming removed 1 base at V and 4 bases at J, with 29 bases between. The CDR3 loop spans 20 amino acids. The CDR3 DNA reads as TGCGCCAGCAGCCAAGTACTTGCGGGCACATTATCCGGATCCCGTTACGAGCAGTACTTC. Translation: CASSQVLAGTLSGSRYEQYF.

A single count supports this clone. V gene TRBV7-8 combines with J gene TRBJ1-5; D call uncertain. This CDR3 spans 16 amino acids. Germline CDR1 SGHVS, CDR2 FQNEAQ. V was shortened by 5 bases and J by 1 base, with 15 bases between the two germline ends. The CDR3 DNA follows: TGTGCCAGCAGCGCATATCCAGCCTGGAGCAATCAGCCCCAGCATTTT. Encoded protein: CASSAYPAWSNQPQHF.

The chain employs TRBV13 and TRBJ2-5; 9 positions match TRBD2. CDR3 length: 14 residues. The germline CDR1 and CDR2 sequences are PRHDT and FYEKMQ (reference sequence). Germline trimming cut 5 bases from V and 4 bases from J; bases unmatched to any gene: 5. The CDR3 spells CASSLSGSRETQYF. In DNA form, the CDR3 reads TGTGCCAGCAGCCTTAGCGGGAGCCGAGAGACCCAGTACTTC. The whole variable domain, remainder taken from reference TRBV13 and TRBJ2-5, is AAGVIQSPRHLIKEKRETATLKCYPIPRHDTVYWYQQGPGQDPQFLISFYEKMQSDKGSIPDRFSAQQFSDYHSELNMSSLELGDSALYFCASSLSGSRETQYFGPGTRLLVL.

The genes are TRBV5-1 and TRBJ2-7; TRBD1 might be the D (6 bases). This CDR3 is 14 amino acids long. V shed 4 bases and J shed 2 bases, with 13 bases lying between them. Germline V gene lookup returns CDR1 SGHRS and CDR2 YFSETQ. The CDR3 bases are TGCGCCAGCAGCCTGGCAGGGGAAGCCTACGAGCAGTACTTC. It codes for CASSLAGEAYEQYF.

The DNA for the CDR3 is TGTGCCAGCAGCTTCGGGACAGGCGGAAACACCATATATTTT. It encodes CASSFGTGGNTIYF. The V and J genes are TRBV11-2 and TRBJ1-3, with 8 bases that match TRBD1. Trimming took 3 bases from V and 4 from J; bases not matched to a gene: 2. Germline assignment: CDR1 SGHAT and CDR2 FQNNGV. The CDR3 sequence is 14 residues long.

V gene TRBV6-6 combines with J gene TRBJ2-7; D call uncertain. The CDR3 runs to 12 residues. Per germline, CDR1 MNHNY and CDR2 SVGAGI (reference sequence). V gave up 5 bases and J gave up 4 bases, with 9 bases separating them. Here the CDR3 DNA reads TGTGCCAGCAGTCAATTATGGTACGAGCAGTACTTC. Its translation is CASSQLWYEQYF.

The CDR3 DNA follows: TGTGCCAGCACTACGGGGGGCGAGCAGTTCTTC. Translation gives CASTTGGEQFF. The rearrangement joins TRBV6-6 to TRBJ2-1; D perhaps matches TRBD2 (7 bases). The germline V gene encodes CDR1 MNHNY and CDR2 SVGAGI (reference sequence). This CDR3 comprises 11 residues. Trimming cost V 7 bases and J 10 bases, with 11 bases left between them.

The chain combines TRBV28 with TRBJ2-7; D remains unclear. The CDR3 has 15 residues. Germline V CDR1 and CDR2: MDHEN, SYDVKM. The V and J ends lost 2 bases and 0 bases respectively, with 11 bases between them. This CDR3 reads CASSLGPVSSYEQYF. The CDR3 nucleotides are TGTGCCAGCAGTTTAGGGCCTGTTAGCTCCTACGAGCAGTACTTC.

The V gene is TRBV27, the J gene TRBJ1-5; no clear D. The CDR3 extends over 13 amino acids. V was trimmed by 5 bases and J by 7 bases, leaving 12 bases between them. Germline values: CDR1 MNHEY, CDR2 SMNVEV (reference sequence). Here the CDR3 DNA reads TGTGCCAGCAGTCAACAAGGGCAACAGCCCCAGCATTTT. Encoded protein: CASSQQGQQPQHF.

The CDR3 DNA reads as TGTGCCAGCAGTTACGGTCTAGCGGGAGGGAACGAGCAGTACTTC. It translates to CASSYGLAGGNEQYF. This sequence joins TRBV6-5 and TRBJ2-7; 12 nucleotides line up with TRBD2. Trimming took 2 bases from V and 5 from J; bases not matched to a gene: 4. Germline V gene lookup returns CDR1 MNHEY and CDR2 SVGAGI. The CDR3 sequence is 15 residues long.

The V and J genes are TRBV6-4 and TRBJ2-5; D possibly corresponds to TRBD1 (5 bases). The CDR3 runs to 11 residues. Between the trimmed V and J ends, which lost 5 bases and 9 bases, there was a span of 10 bases. Germline V CDR1 and CDR2: MRHNA, SNTAGT. The CDR3 DNA reads as TGTGCCAGCAGTCCCGACAGAGCCCAGTACTTC. As protein: CASSPDRAQYF.

V gene TRBV5-5 combines with J gene TRBJ1-5; D is unresolved. Trimming took 1 base from V and 0 from J, leaving 11 bases between them. The CDR3 contains 16 residues. The germline V gene encodes CDR1 SGHKS and CDR2 YYEKEE (reference sequence). The CDR3 sequence is CASSLRWDYSNQPQHF. CDR3 in DNA: TGTGCCAGCAGCTTGCGGTGGGATTATAGCAATCAGCCCCAGCATTTT.

With regard to this clone: The junction shows a germline mismatch at one end, possibly a read error. This CDR3 is CSVEIGTGGRIF. In DNA, the CDR3 is TGCAGCGTTGAGATAGGGACAGGGGGCCGGATCTTC. The genes are TRBV29-1 and TRBJ2-1; 12 bases are a match to TRBD1. Germline values: CDR1 SQVTM, CDR2 ANQGSEA. The CDR3 contains 12 residues.

The chain couples TRBV27 to TRBJ1-1; maybe TRBD1 (6 bases). This CDR3 is 13 amino acids long. Trimming cost V 6 bases and J 1 base, with 9 bases left between them. Germline V gene data show CDR1 as MNHEY and CDR2 as SMNVEV (reference sequence). The CDR3 coding sequence is TGTGCCAGCAGACTACAGGGGAACACTGAAGCTTTCTTT. Amino acids: CASRLQGNTEAFF.

The chain is built from TRBV2 and TRBJ1-1; the D is unclear. The CDR3 is 16 amino acids. V was trimmed by 7 bases and J by 1 base, leaving 19 bases between them. The germline V gene encodes CDR1 SNHLY and CDR2 FYNNEI. CDR3 residues: CASKNPRFEENTEAFF. CDR3 in DNA: TGTGCCAGCAAAAACCCCCGGTTTGAGGAGAACACTGAAGCTTTCTTT.

V gene TRBV5-8 combines with J gene TRBJ1-5, with a weak D call TRBD1 (5 bases). This CDR3 has 15 residues. CDR1 is SGHTS and CDR2 is YDEGEE in the germline V gene. V was shortened by 4 bases and J by 1 base, with 12 bases between the two germline ends. This CDR3 reads CASSPTRQSNQPQHF. The CDR3 DNA follows: TGTGCCAGCAGCCCTACTCGACAGAGCAATCAGCCCCAGCATTTT.

In its sample, this clone was seen once. The chain has TRBV27 and TRBJ2-3; a weak D match, TRBD1 (5 bases). Trimming left V 3 bases short and J 0 bases short, with 19 bases between. The V gene's germline CDR1 is MNHEY and CDR2 SMNVEV (reference sequence). The CDR3 consists of 18 residues. The CDR3 DNA reads as TGTGCCAGCAGTTTCCTTACCCTCCAGGGCACTAGCACAGATACGCAGTATTTT. Its protein product is CASSFLTLQGTSTDTQYF.

The J gene is TRBJ1-2, the V gene TRBV27; D is uncertain. The length of the CDR3 is 14 residues. Trimming took 6 bases from V and 5 from J, leaving 16 bases between them. In germline, CDR1 is MNHEY, CDR2 SMNVEV (reference sequence). CDR3 in DNA: TGTGCCAGCAGGCCCAATGTCGGCGAGTATGGCTACACCTTC. Residues: CASRPNVGEYGYTF.

V is TRBV4-1 and J is TRBJ1-2, with 8 bases fitting TRBD1. This CDR3 region has 14 residues. Germline V lookup: CDR1 MGHRA, CDR2 YSYEKL. The V segment lost 7 bases and the J segment 8 bases; nucleotides outside the gene matches: 12. The DNA for the CDR3 is TGCGCCAGCACCATGACAGGGGATCTCAGGGGCTACACCTTC. The encoded protein is CASTMTGDLRGYTF.

This chain uses TRBV29-1 with TRBJ2-1; D remains ambiguous. Trimming shortened V by 6 bases and J by 10 bases, and 7 bases separated the two germline ends. Looked up from germline, CDR1 is SQVTM and CDR2 is ANQGSEA. This CDR3 is built from 9 residues. The CDR3 is CSVPPEQFF. The CDR3 coding sequence is TGCAGCGTGCCCCCAGAGCAGTTCTTC.

The rearrangement uses TRBV5-1 and TRBJ2-4, with D uncertain. This CDR3 spans 13 amino acids. V was shortened by 0 bases and J by 8 bases, with 9 bases between the two germline ends. From germline, CDR1 is SGHRS and CDR2 YFSETQ. This CDR3 reads CASSLADGHIQYF. Here the CDR3 DNA reads TGCGCCAGCAGCTTGGCCGACGGCCACATTCAGTACTTC.